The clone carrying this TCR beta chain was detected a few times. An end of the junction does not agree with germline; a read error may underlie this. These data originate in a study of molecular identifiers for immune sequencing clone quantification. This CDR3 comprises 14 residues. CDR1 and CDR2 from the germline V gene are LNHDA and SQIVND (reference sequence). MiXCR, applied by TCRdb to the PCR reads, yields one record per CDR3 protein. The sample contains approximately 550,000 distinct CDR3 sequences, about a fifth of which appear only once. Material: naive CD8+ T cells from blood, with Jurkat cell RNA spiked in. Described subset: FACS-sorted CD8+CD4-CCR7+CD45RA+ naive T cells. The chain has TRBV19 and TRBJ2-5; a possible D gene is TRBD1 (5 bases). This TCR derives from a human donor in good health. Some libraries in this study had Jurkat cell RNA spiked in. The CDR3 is CASSLTAFQEAQYF. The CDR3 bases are TGTGCCAGTAGTTTGACAGCCTTCCAAGAGGCCCAGTACTTC.